This is a list of T cell receptor beta chains from one sample in a study of cytomegalovirus exposure and HLA in healthy donors. Repertoires were generated with immunoSEQ multiplex PCR, while TCRdb's copy carries only in-frame clones and drops some. The sample includes 110,000 to 150,000 clones, 77% of them seen just once. Sequenced material: PBMCs. Receptors originate from a male donor in good health and CMV-seronegative. Each CDR3 is given with its conserved first and last residue. Size is omitted from some rows. Given values are once, few, many or a class for expanded clones.

clone_size j_call v_call cdr3_aa
- TRBJ2-3 TRBV18 CASSPLRTSGGADTQYF
few TRBJ2-3 TRBV4-3 CASSQSGSTDTQYF
- TRBJ2-3 TRBV7-3 CASSSLGATDTQYF
few TRBJ2-7 TRBV30 CAWSPGASTYEQYF
- TRBJ2-5 TRBV10-1 CASSEGTGVRAQYF
- TRBJ2-5 TRBV27 CASSFMVKGGQETQYF
- TRBJ2-2 TRBV11-3 CASSPRTGELFF
- TRBJ1-1 TRBV5-1 CASRTGDEAFF
- TRBJ1-1 TRBV7-5 CARSLDRGSNTEAFF
- TRBJ2-7 TRBV14 CASSQERGGADEQYF
- TRBJ2-1 TRBV7-9 CASSLASGGHNEQFF
- TRBJ2-7 TRBV6-1 CASSSFYEQYF